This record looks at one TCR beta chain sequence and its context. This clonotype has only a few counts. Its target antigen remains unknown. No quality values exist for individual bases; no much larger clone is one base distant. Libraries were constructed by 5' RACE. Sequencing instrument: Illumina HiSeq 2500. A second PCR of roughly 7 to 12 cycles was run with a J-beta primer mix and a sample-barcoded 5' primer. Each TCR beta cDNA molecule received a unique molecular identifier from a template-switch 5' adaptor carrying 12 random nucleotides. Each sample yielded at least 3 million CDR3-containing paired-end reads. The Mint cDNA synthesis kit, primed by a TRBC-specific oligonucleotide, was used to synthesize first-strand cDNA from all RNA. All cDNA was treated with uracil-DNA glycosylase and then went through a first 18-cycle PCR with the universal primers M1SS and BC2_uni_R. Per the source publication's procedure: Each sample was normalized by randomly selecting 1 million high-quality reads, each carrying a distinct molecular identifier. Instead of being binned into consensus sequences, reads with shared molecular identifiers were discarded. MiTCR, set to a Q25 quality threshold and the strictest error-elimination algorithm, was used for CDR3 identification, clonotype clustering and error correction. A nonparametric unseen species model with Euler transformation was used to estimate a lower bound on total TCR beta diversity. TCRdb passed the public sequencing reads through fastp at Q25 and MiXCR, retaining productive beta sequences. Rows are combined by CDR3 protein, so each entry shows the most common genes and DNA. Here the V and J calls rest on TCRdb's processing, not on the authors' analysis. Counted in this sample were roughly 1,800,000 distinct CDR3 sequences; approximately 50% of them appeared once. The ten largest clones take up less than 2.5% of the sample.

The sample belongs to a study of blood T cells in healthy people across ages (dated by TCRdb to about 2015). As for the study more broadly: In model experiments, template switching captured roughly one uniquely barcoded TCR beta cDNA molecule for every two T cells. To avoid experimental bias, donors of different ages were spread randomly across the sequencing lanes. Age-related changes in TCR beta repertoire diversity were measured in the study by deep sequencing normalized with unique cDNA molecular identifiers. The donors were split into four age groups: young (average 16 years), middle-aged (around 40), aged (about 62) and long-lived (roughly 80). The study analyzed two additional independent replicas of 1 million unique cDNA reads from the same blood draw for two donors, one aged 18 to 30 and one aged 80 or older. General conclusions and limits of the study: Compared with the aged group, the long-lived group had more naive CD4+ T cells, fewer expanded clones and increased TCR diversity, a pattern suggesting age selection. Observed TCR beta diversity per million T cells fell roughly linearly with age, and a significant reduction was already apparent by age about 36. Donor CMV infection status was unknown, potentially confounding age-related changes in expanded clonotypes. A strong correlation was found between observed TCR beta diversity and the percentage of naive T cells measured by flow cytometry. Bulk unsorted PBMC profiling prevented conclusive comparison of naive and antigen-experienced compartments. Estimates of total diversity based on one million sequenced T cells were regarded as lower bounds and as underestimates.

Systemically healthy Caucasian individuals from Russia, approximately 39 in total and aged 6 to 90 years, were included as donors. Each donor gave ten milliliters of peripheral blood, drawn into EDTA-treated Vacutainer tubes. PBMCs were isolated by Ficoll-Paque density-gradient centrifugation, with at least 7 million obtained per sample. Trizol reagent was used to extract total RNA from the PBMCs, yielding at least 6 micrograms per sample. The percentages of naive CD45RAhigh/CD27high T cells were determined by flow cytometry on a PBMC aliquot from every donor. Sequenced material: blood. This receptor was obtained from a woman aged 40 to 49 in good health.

This receptor carries the CDR3 CSAGGTGGRETQYF. The nucleotides are TGCAGTGCTGGAGGGACAGGGGGAAGAGAGACCCAGTACTTC. The chain employs TRBV20-1 and TRBJ2-5, and 11 junctional nucleotides match TRBD1. From the germline V gene (reference sequence), CDR1 is DFQATT and CDR2 is SNEGSKA. Compared with germline, V lacks 5 bases and J lacks 4 bases; bases without a gene match: 6. CDR3 length: 14 amino acids, cysteine to phenylalanine. Only the CDR3 part of the read is kept: 42 bases, read in frame from the first base.